The 32 T cell receptor beta chains presented below share a single source sample, sequenced in a study of technical replicates of blood from several donors. TCRdb's table, derived via immunoSEQ multiplex PCR, lists solely in-frame clones and lacks some. The sample shows 82,000 or so clones, roughly 95% of them seen only once. Source material: T cells isolated from PBMCs. Every receptor here comes from a human donor in good health.

This chain links TRBV19 with TRBJ2-7; 9 bases are shared with TRBD2. Germline V CDR1 and CDR2: LNHDA, SQIVND (reference sequence). V dropped 3 bases and J dropped 6; count of bases not matched to a gene: 9. The CDR3 loop spans 15 amino acids. The CDR3 region is CASSMSGTSFREQYF. The CDR3 DNA follows: TGTGCCAGTAGTATGTCCGGGACTAGCTTCCGCGAGCAGTACTTC. The full variable domain, its missing parts supplied by reference TRBV19 and TRBJ2-7, is DGGITQSPKYLFRKEGQNVTLSCEQNLNHDAMYWYRQDPGQGLRLIYYSQIVNDFQKGDIAEGYSVSREKKESFPLTVTSAQKNPTAFYLCASSMSGTSFREQYFGPGTRLTVT.

V gene TRBV19 combines with J gene TRBJ2-7, with no clear D. Germline values: CDR1 LNHDA, CDR2 SQIVND (reference sequence). The CDR3 spans 14 residues. Trimming removed 1 base at V and 3 bases at J, with 10 bases between. The CDR3 coding sequence is TGTGCCAGTAGTATAGCTGGCGGCGACTACGAGCAGTACTTC. Encoded protein: CASSIAGGDYEQYF.

The chain is built from TRBV11-2 and TRBJ2-1, with a weak D call TRBD2 (6 bases). Germline V gives CDR1 SGHAT, CDR2 FQNNGV. This CDR3 has 15 amino acids. Deletions cut 4 bases from V and 0 bases from J, with 10 bases between. In DNA, the CDR3 is TGTGCCAGCAGCTCGGACGGGAGCTCCTACAATGAGCAGTTCTTC. Its translation: CASSSDGSSYNEQFF.

This clone was seen only once. The gene calls are TRBV27 and TRBJ2-1; TRBD2 aligns across 13 bases. The CDR3 totals 20 residues. Germline V gene lookup returns CDR1 MNHEY and CDR2 SMNVEV (reference sequence). V lost 0 bases and J lost 8; bases outside the gene matches: 16. The CDR3, as DNA: TGTGCCAGCAGTTTATCGGCTCTCCCCTACAGGACTAGCGGGAGCGATGAGCAGTTCTTC. It encodes CASSLSALPYRTSGSDEQFF.

V usage is TRBV5-1 and J usage is TRBJ2-1, with D possibly matching TRBD2 (5 bases). The V end was cut by 0 bases, the J end by 0 bases, with 10 bases between. The CDR3 spans 16 residues. CDR1 is SGHRS and CDR2 is YFSETQ in the germline V gene. In DNA, the CDR3 is TGCGCCAGCAGCTTGGATGTCGGGAACTCCTACAATGAGCAGTTCTTC. Translated: CASSLDVGNSYNEQFF.

The chain has TRBV5-6 and TRBJ2-2; 7 bases map to TRBD1. The germline V gene encodes CDR1 SGHDT and CDR2 YYEEEE. This CDR3 contains 16 residues. V lost 2 bases and J lost 1; bases outside the gene matches: 5. This chain's CDR3 is CASSFPTGRNTGELFF. The CDR3 bases are TGTGCCAGCAGCTTCCCGACAGGGAGGAACACCGGGGAGCTGTTTTTT.

V usage is TRBV9 and J usage is TRBJ2-7, with 8 nucleotides matching TRBD2. The germline gives CDR1 SGDLS, CDR2 YYNGEE. The CDR3 length is 16 residues. V was clipped by 3 bases and J by 1 base; unmatched bases: 9. The CDR3 sequence is CASSDQGLAGSYEQYF. CDR3 in DNA: TGTGCCAGCAGCGATCAGGGGTTAGCGGGGTCCTACGAGCAGTACTTC.

The V and J genes are TRBV5-5 and TRBJ1-1, with D possibly matching TRBD1 (5 bases). The V gene's germline CDR1 is SGHKS and CDR2 YYEKEE (reference sequence). The V gene lost 2 bases and the J gene lost 0 bases, with 8 bases spanning the gap. This CDR3 has 14 amino acids. The CDR3 sequence: CASSFDSMNTEAFF. In nucleotides, the CDR3 is TGTGCCAGCAGCTTTGACAGCATGAACACTGAAGCTTTCTTT.

The J gene is TRBJ1-1, the V gene TRBV19; 7 bases map to TRBD1. The CDR3 extends over 14 amino acids. Germline V gene data show CDR1 as LNHDA and CDR2 as SQIVND (reference sequence). V shed 7 bases and J 1 base; nucleotides not matched to a gene: 6. Here the CDR3 reads CASTKGASNTEAFF. The CDR3, as DNA: TGTGCCAGTACCAAGGGGGCATCGAACACTGAAGCTTTCTTT.

The chain combines TRBV7-9 with TRBJ2-1, with a tentative D call TRBD2 (5 bases). This CDR3 spans 15 amino acids. V lost 5 bases, J lost 4 bases, and 15 bases lay in between. Germline CDR1 SEHNR, CDR2 FQNEAQ (reference sequence). CDR3 sequence reads: CASSPRWRSYNEQFF. The CDR3 nucleotides are TGTGCCAGCAGCCCTCGTTGGAGGTCATACAATGAGCAGTTCTTC. Supplemented by reference TRBV7-9 and TRBJ2-1, the full variable domain reads DTGVSQNPRHKITKRGQNVTFRCDPISEHNRLYWYRQTLGQGPEFLTYFQNEAQLEKSRLLSDRFSAERPKGSFSTLEIQRTEQGDSAMYLCASSPRWRSYNEQFFGPGTRLTVL.

The gene calls are TRBV4-1 and TRBJ2-1, with 8 bases identical to TRBD2. With V trimmed by 4 bases and J by 9 bases, 8 bases remained unmatched. Germline CDR1 is MGHRA and CDR2 is YSYEKL. The CDR3 sequence is 14 residues long. The CDR3 sequence: CASSLSGSNGEQFF. For the CDR3, the DNA is TGCGCCAGCAGCCTCAGCGGGAGTAATGGTGAGCAGTTCTTC.

This chain uses TRBV28 with TRBJ1-5; no reliable D call. Germline lookup yields CDR1 MDHEN and CDR2 SYDVKM. This CDR3 is built from 13 residues. With 3 bases removed from V and 0 bases from J, the gap between germline ends came to 3 bases. The CDR3 here is CASSFYSNQPQHF. The CDR3, as DNA: TGTGCCAGCAGTTTTTATAGCAATCAGCCCCAGCATTTT.

The V call is TRBV10-3, the J call TRBJ1-1; tentatively, D is TRBD1 (6 bases). The germline V gene has CDR1 ENHRY and CDR2 SYGVKD. Trimming took 6 bases from V and 5 from J, leaving 10 bases between them. CDR3 size: 12 residues. CDR3 DNA: TGTGCCATCAGGGGGGCGCGGACTGAAGCTTTCTTT. This gives the protein CAIRGARTEAFF.

The CDR3 protein is CASSFTGQHYEQYF. The CDR3 DNA reads as TGTGCCAGCAGCTTCACGGGACAGCACTACGAGCAGTACTTC. The rearrangement joins TRBV7-2 to TRBJ2-7, with 7 bases fitting TRBD1. Germline loops: CDR1 SGHTA, CDR2 FQGNSA. This CDR3 comprises 14 residues. The V gene end was trimmed by 3 bases and the J gene end by 3 bases; junction bases not matched to a gene: 5.

The chain couples TRBV27 to TRBJ1-1; D possibly corresponds to TRBD1 (5 bases). Between the trimmed V and J ends, which lost 8 bases and 4 bases, there was a span of 14 bases. The CDR3 consists of 13 residues. CDR1 and CDR2 (germline): MNHEY, SMNVEV (reference sequence). The CDR3 is CASGPRAGTEAFF. The DNA for the CDR3 is TGTGCCAGCGGCCCCAGGGCTGGCACTGAAGCTTTCTTT.

The chain joins TRBV9 to TRBJ2-1; 12 bases map to TRBD2. The J segment lost 5 bases and the V segment lost 4 bases, leaving 10 bases of the junction unmatched. CDR1 is SGDLS and CDR2 is YYNGEE in the germline V gene. This CDR3 comprises 17 residues. The CDR3 bases are TGTGCCAGCAGCCCACGGACTAGCGGGATCGAAAACAATGAGCAGTTCTTC. It codes for CASSPRTSGIENNEQFF.

V and J are TRBV5-4 and TRBJ1-1, with D hard to call. Trimming took off 4 bases at V and 1 base at J, with 11 bases between the two ends. Germline CDR1 and CDR2: SGHNT and YYREEE (reference sequence). The CDR3 consists of 14 residues. The CDR3 nucleotides are TGTGCCAGCAGCCGACTCGACGGGAACACTGAAGCTTTCTTT. This gives the protein CASSRLDGNTEAFF.

The chain carries TRBV9 and TRBJ2-3; 8 bases agree with TRBD2. With V trimmed by 4 bases and J by 2 bases, 6 bases remained unmatched. Germline loops: CDR1 SGDLS, CDR2 YYNGEE. The CDR3 is made up of 15 amino acids. The CDR3 loop reads CASSFGLAVTDTQYF. The CDR3 DNA is TGTGCCAGCAGCTTTGGACTAGCAGTCACAGATACGCAGTATTTT.

The V call is TRBV5-1, the J call TRBJ2-3; a weak D match, TRBD1 (6 bases). V gave up 4 bases and J gave up 1 base, with 13 bases separating them. Germline V gene data show CDR1 as SGHRS and CDR2 as YFSETQ. This CDR3 has 15 amino acids. The CDR3 nucleotides are TGCGCCAGCAGCGTACAGGGTATGGGCACAGATACGCAGTATTTT. It translates to CASSVQGMGTDTQYF. Full variable domain (rest looked up from reference TRBV5-1 and TRBJ2-3): KAGVTQTPRYLIKTRGQQVTLSCSPISGHRSVSWYQQTPGQGLQFLFEYFSETQRNKGNFPGRFSGRQFSNSRSEMNVSTLELGDSALYLCASSVQGMGTDTQYFGPGTRLTVL.

The chain joins TRBV5-4 to TRBJ2-5; D perhaps matches TRBD1 (6 bases). This CDR3 contains 18 residues. V lost 1 base and J lost 2, with 21 bases in between. Germline CDR1 is SGHNT and CDR2 is YYREEE (reference sequence). DNA of the CDR3: TGTGCCAGCAGCTTGCCCGAGACAGGTGCCCTAGGACAAGAGACCCAGTACTTC. Its translation: CASSLPETGALGQETQYF.

The chain combines TRBV11-2 with TRBJ2-1, with 8 bases lining up with TRBD2. Germline V gives CDR1 SGHAT, CDR2 FQNNGV. Unmatched junction bases numbered 6, after V lost 4 bases and J lost 4 bases. The CDR3 sequence is 15 residues long. DNA for the CDR3: TGTGCCAGCAGCTCCTTAGCGGGAAGATACAATGAGCAGTTCTTC. Translated, it gives CASSSLAGRYNEQFF.

The rearrangement links TRBV14 to TRBJ1-2; D is perhaps TRBD1 (5 bases). The CDR3 runs to 15 residues. In germline, CDR1 is SGHDN, CDR2 FVKESK. With 0 bases removed from V and 5 bases from J, the gap between germline ends came to 13 bases. The CDR3: CASSQDLGLLYGYTF. DNA for the CDR3: TGTGCCAGCAGCCAAGATCTGGGACTCCTATATGGCTACACCTTC. The whole variable domain, remainder taken from reference TRBV14 and TRBJ1-2, is EAGVTQFPSHSVIEKGQTVTLRCDPISGHDNLYWYRRVMGKEIKFLLHFVKESKQDESGMPNNRFLAERTGGTYSTLKVQPAELEDSGVYFCASSQDLGLLYGYTFGSGTRLTVV.

This clone was seen a single time. The J gene is TRBJ2-1, the V gene TRBV11-3; 10 nucleotides line up with TRBD2. V shed 0 bases, J shed 8 bases, and the junction held 10 bases outside the gene matches. This CDR3 is 17 amino acids long. CDR1 and CDR2 from the germline V gene are SGHNT and YENEEA. The CDR3 DNA reads TGTGCCAGCAGCTTAGACCTAGCGGGAGTTCACGGCGATGAGCAGTTCTTC. Protein sequence: CASSLDLAGVHGDEQFF.

V is TRBV15 and J is TRBJ2-3, with D possibly matching TRBD1 (6 bases). Between the trimmed V and J ends, which lost 0 bases and 6 bases, there was a span of 10 bases. The germline V gene has CDR1 LNHNV and CDR2 YYDKDF (reference sequence). The CDR3 has 14 amino acids. DNA of the CDR3: TGTGCCACCAGCAGAGAACAGGGAGTTGATACGCAGTATTTT. Translated: CATSREQGVDTQYF.

V and J are TRBV9 and TRBJ1-2; 7 bases are shared with TRBD1. V dropped 4 bases and J dropped 4; count of bases not matched to a gene: 7. Germline lookup yields CDR1 SGDLS and CDR2 YYNGEE. CDR3 length equals 14 residues. As DNA, the CDR3 is TGTGCCAGCAGCTCTCCGGGACAGTCCTATGGCTACACCTTC. Translation gives CASSSPGQSYGYTF. The whole variable domain, remainder taken from reference TRBV9 and TRBJ1-2, is DSGVTQTPKHLITATGQRVTLRCSPRSGDLSVYWYQQSLDQGLQFLIQYYNGEERAKGNILERFSAQQFPDLHSELNLSSLELGDSALYFCASSSPGQSYGYTFGSGTRLTVV.

The J gene is TRBJ1-2, the V gene TRBV6-5; TRBD1 aligns across 9 bases. This CDR3 is 14 amino acids long. In germline, CDR1 is MNHEY, CDR2 SVGAGI. V lost 2 bases, J lost 10 bases, and 8 bases stayed unmatched. The CDR3 nucleotides read TGTGCCAGCAGTTACGTTTGGGGACAGGGTCTCTACACCTTC. Protein: CASSYVWGQGLYTF.

The CDR3 nucleotides are TGTGCCAGCAGTGAAATGGCCAACACTGAAGCTTTCTTT. Translation gives CASSEMANTEAFF. The V and J genes are TRBV2 and TRBJ1-1; D unclear. The CDR3 loop spans 13 amino acids. The V gene lost 2 bases and the J gene lost 2 bases, with 6 bases spanning the gap. Germline loops: CDR1 SNHLY, CDR2 FYNNEI.

The V and J genes are TRBV7-2 and TRBJ1-4, with a tentative D call TRBD1 (6 bases). Germline CDR1 is SGHTA and CDR2 is FQGNSA. The V end was cut by 5 bases, the J end by 4 bases, with 11 bases between. This CDR3 spans 14 amino acids. The CDR3 bases are TGTGCCAGCAGCCGACAGGCAATTAATGAAAAACTGTTTTTT. Translating it yields CASSRQAINEKLFF.

This clone has a single count. The chain recombines TRBV19 with TRBJ2-7; 7 nucleotides match TRBD2. Germline V gene lookup returns CDR1 LNHDA and CDR2 SQIVND (reference sequence). The CDR3 is made up of 18 amino acids. Germline trimming cut 0 bases from V and 3 bases from J; bases unmatched to any gene: 14. In nucleotides, the CDR3 is TGTGCCAGTAGTATAGAGCCTCCCCTAGCGGCTCGGGACTACGAGCAGTACTTC. Its translation: CASSIEPPLAARDYEQYF.

This chain uses TRBV29-1 with TRBJ1-1; no definite D call. The germline CDR1 and CDR2 sequences are SQVTM and ANQGSEA. CDR3 length equals 10 residues. Trimming removed 2 bases at V and 6 bases at J, with 4 bases between. The DNA for the CDR3 is TGCAGCGTTGAATGGCCTGAAGCTTTCTTT. It encodes CSVEWPEAFF.

This clone was seen only once. The rearrangement uses TRBV27 and TRBJ2-1, with 9 bases aligning to TRBD1. Trimming removed 7 bases from V and 2 bases from J; junction bases left unmatched: 12. The CDR3 runs to 17 residues. Germline V CDR1 and CDR2: MNHEY, SMNVEV (reference sequence). The CDR3 sequence: CASKFSPGTGTYNEQFF. The CDR3 nucleotides read TGTGCCAGCAAGTTTTCACCCGGGACAGGGACCTACAATGAGCAGTTCTTC.

The gene calls are TRBV11-3 and TRBJ2-1, with a weak D call TRBD1 (5 bases). This CDR3 comprises 15 residues. Per germline, CDR1 SGHNT and CDR2 YENEEA. V lost 3 bases and J lost 4, with 13 bases in between. Here the CDR3 reads CASSFNPREYNEQFF. The DNA for the CDR3 is TGTGCCAGCAGCTTCAACCCCAGGGAATACAATGAGCAGTTCTTC.